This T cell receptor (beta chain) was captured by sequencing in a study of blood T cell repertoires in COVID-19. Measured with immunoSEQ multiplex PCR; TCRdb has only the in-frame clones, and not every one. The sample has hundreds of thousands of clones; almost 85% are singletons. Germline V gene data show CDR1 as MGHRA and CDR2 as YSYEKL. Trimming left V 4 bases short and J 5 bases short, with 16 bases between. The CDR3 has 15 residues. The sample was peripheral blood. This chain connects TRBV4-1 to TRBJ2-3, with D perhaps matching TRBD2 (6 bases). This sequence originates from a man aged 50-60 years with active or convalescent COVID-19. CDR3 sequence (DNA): TGCGCCAGCAGCCCCGCCGGGGGTTTAGGAGATACGCAGTATTTT. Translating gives CASSPAGGLGDTQYF.